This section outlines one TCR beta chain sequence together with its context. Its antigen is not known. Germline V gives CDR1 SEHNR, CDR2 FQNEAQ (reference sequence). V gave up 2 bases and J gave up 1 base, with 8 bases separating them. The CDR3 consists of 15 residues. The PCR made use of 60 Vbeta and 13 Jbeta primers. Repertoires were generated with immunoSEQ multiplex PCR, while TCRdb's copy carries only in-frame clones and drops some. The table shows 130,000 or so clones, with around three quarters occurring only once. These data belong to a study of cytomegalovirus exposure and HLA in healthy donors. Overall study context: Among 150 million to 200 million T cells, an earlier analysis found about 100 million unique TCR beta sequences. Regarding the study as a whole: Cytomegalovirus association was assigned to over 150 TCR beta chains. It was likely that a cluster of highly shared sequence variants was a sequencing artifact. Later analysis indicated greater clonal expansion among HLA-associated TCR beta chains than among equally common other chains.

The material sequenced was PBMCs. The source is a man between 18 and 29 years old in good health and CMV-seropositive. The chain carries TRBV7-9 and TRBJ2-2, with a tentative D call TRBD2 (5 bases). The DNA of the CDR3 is TGTGCCAGCAGCTTATTGGGGAGGAACACCGGGGAGCTGTTTTTT. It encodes CASSLLGRNTGELFF.